This T cell receptor beta chain originates from a study of blood T cell dynamics during melanoma immunotherapy. Germline V gives CDR1 WNHNN, CDR2 SYGVQD (reference sequence). The CDR3 covers 13 residues. The V and J ends lost 8 bases and 1 base, in that order; junction bases with no gene match: 1. The time point: pre-treatment baseline. Measured with immunoSEQ multiplex PCR; TCRdb has only the in-frame clones, and not every one. This sample has fewer than 11,000 clones, with around 89% found just once. Sequencing was performed on blood, taken from a patient treated with checkpoint blockade. The chain uses TRBV10-1 and TRBJ2-2; 7 nucleotides match TRBD2. This clonotype was sampled from a human donor with melanoma. The CDR3 nucleotides are TGCGCCAGCGGGGGGGAGAACACCGGGGAGCTGTTTTTT. It codes for CASGGENTGELFF.